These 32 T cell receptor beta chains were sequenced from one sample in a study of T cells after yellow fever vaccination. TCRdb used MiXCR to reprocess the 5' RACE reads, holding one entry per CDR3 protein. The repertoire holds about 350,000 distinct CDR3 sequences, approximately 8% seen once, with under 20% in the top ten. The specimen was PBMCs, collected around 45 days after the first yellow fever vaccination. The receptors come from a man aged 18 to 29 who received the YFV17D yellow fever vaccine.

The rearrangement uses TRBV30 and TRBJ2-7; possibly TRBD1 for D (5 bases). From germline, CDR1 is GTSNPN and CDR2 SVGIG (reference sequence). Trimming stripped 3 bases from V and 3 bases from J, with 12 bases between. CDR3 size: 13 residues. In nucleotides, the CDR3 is TGTGCCTGGAGAAATAGGGGATTCTACGAGCAGTACTTC. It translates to CAWRNRGFYEQYF.

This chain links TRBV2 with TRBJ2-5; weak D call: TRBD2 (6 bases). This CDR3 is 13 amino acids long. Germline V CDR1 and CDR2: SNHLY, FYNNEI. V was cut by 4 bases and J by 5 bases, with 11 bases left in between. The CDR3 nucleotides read TGTGCCAGCAGTGGGTTGGAGGGGGAGACCCAGTACTTC. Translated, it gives CASSGLEGETQYF.

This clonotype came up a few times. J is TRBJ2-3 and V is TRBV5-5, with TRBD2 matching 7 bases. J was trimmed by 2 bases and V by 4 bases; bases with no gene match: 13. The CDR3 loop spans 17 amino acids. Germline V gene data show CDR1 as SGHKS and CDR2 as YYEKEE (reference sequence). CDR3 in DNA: TGTGCCAGCAGCCCGGCGTGGGCGGGGGAATTCACAGATACGCAGTATTTT. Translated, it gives CASSPAWAGEFTDTQYF. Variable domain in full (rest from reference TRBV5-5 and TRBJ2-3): DAGVTQSPTHLIKTRGQQVTLRCSPISGHKSVSWYQQVLGQGPQFIFQYYEKEERGRGNFPDRFSARQFPNYSSELNVNALLLGDSALYLCASSPAWAGEFTDTQYFGPGTRLTVL.

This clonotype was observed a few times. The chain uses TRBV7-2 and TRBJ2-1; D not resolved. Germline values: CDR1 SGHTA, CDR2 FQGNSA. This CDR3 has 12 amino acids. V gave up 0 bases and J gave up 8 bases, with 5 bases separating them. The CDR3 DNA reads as TGTGCCAGCAGCTTAGCCTTTTATGAGCAGTTCTTC. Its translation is CASSLAFYEQFF.

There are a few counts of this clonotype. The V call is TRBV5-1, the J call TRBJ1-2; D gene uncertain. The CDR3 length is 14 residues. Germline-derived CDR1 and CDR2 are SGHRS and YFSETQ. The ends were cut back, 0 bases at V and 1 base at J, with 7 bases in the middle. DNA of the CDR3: TGCGCCAGCAGCTTGGAACAGCTTAACTATGGCTACACCTTC. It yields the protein CASSLEQLNYGYTF.

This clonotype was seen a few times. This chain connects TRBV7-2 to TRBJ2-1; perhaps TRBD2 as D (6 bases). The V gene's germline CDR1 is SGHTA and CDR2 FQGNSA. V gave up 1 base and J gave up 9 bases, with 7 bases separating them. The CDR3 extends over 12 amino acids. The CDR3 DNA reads TGTGCCAGCAGCTTAGAAGCGGGTGAGCAGTTCTTC. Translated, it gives CASSLEAGEQFF. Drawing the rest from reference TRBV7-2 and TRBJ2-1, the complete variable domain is GAGVSQSPSNKVTEKGKDVELRCDPISGHTALYWYRQSLGQGLEFLIYFQGNSAPDKSGLPSDRFSAERTGGSVSTLTIQRTQQEDSAVYLCASSLEAGEQFFGPGTRLTVL.

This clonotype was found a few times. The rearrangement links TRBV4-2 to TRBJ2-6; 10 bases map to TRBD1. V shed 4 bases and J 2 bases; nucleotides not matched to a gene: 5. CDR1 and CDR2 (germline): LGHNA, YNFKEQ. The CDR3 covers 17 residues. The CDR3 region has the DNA TGTGCCAGCAGCCCACCCGGGACAGGGGCTGGGGCCAACGTCCTGACTTTC. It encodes CASSPPGTGAGANVLTF.

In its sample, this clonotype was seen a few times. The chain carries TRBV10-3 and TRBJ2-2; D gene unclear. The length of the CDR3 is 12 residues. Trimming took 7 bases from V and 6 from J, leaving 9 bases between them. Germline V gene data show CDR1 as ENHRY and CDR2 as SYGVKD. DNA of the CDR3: TGTGCCATCATGAGGTCTGCCGGGGAGCTGTTTTTT. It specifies CAIMRSAGELFF.

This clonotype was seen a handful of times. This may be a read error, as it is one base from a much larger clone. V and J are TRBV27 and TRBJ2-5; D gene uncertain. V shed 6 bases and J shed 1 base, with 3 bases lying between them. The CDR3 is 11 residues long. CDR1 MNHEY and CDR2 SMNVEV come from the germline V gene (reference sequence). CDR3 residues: CASRLQETQYF. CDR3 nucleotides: TGTGCCAGCAGGCTCCAAGAGACCCAGTACTTC.

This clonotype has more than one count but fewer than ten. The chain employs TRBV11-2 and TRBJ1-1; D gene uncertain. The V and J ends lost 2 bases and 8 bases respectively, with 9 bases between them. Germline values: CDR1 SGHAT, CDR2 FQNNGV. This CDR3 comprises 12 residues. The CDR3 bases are TGTGCCAGCAGCTTAACCCAGTTAGAAGCTTTCTTT. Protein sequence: CASSLTQLEAFF.

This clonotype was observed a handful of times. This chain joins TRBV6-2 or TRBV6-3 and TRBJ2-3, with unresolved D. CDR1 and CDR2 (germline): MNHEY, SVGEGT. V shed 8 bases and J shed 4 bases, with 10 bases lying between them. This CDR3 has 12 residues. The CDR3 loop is CASGPVADTQYF. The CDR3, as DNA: TGTGCCAGCGGACCAGTGGCAGATACGCAGTATTTT.

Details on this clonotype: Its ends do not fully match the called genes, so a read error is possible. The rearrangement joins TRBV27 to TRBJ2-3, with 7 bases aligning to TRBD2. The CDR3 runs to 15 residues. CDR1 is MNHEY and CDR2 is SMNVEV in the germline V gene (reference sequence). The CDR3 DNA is TGTGCCAGCAGTTATAGAGCTAGCGGCACAGATACGCGGTATTTT. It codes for CASSYRASGTDTRYF.

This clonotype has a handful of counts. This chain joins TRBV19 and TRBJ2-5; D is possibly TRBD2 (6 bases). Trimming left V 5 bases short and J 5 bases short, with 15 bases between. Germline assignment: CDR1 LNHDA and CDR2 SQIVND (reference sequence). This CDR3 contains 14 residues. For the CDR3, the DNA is TGTGCCAGTAGTGGTCGGGGGAACGGGGAGACCCAGTACTTC. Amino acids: CASSGRGNGETQYF.

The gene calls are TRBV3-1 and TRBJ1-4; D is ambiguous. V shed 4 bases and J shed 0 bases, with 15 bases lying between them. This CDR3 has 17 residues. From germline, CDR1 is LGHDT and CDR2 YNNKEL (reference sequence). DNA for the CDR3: TGTGCCAGCAGCCCCCCTGGAGGGAATCCAACTAATGAAAAACTGTTTTTT. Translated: CASSPPGGNPTNEKLFF.

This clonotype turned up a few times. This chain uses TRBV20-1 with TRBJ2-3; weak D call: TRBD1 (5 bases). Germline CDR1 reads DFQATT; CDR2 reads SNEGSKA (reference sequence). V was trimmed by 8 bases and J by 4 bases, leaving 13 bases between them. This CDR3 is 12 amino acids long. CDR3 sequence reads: CSFLEGADTQYF. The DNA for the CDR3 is TGCAGTTTCCTGGAAGGGGCAGATACGCAGTATTTT.

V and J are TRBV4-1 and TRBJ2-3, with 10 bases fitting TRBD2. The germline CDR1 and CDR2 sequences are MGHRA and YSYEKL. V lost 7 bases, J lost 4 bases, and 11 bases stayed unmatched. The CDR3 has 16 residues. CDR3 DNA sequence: TGCGCCAGCACCCCCGAAAGCGGGACTAGCGCAGATACGCAGTATTTT. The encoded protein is CASTPESGTSADTQYF.

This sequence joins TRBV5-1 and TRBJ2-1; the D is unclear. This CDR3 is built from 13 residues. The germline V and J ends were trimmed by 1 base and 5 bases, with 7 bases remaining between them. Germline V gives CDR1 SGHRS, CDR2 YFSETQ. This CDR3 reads CASSLFSHNEQFF. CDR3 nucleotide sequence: TGCGCCAGCAGCTTGTTTTCACACAATGAGCAGTTCTTC.

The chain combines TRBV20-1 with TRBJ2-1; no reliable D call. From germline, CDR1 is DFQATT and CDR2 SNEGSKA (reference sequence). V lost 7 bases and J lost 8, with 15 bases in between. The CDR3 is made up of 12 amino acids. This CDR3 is CSDPRRTDEQFF. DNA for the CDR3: TGCAGTGACCCGAGACGGACGGATGAGCAGTTCTTC.

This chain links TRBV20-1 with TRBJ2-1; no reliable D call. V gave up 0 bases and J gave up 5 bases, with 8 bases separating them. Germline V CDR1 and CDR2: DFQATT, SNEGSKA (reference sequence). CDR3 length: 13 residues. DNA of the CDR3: TGCAGTGCTAGAGATCGCGGTAACAATGAGCAGTTCTTC. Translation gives CSARDRGNNEQFF.

CDR3 in DNA: TGCAGTGCTTTACCGGGACAGGGGGGCAATGAGCAGTTCTTC. It is translated as CSALPGQGGNEQFF. The chain carries TRBV20-1 and TRBJ2-1, with 11 bases matching TRBD1. From germline, CDR1 is DFQATT and CDR2 SNEGSKA (reference sequence). V dropped 5 bases and J dropped 6; count of bases not matched to a gene: 6. The CDR3 length is 14 residues.

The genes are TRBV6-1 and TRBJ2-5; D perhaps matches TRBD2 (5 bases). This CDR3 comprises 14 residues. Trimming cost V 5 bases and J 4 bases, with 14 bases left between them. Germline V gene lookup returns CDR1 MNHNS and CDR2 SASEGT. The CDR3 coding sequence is TGTGCCAGCAGTAGGAAGAGGGTCCGAGAGACCCAGTACTTC. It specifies CASSRKRVRETQYF.

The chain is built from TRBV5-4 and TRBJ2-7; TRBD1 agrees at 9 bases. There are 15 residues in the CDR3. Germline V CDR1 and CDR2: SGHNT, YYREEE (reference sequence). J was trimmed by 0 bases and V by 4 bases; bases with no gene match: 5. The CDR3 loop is CASSPDRGLSYEQYF. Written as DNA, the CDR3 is TGTGCCAGCAGCCCGGACAGGGGACTCTCCTACGAGCAGTACTTC.

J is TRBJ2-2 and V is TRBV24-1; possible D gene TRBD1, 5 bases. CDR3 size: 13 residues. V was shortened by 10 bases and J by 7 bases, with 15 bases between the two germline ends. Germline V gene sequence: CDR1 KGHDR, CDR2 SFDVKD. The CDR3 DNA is TGTGCCACTCAAATCAGGGTAAACGGGGAGCTGTTTTTT. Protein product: CATQIRVNGELFF.

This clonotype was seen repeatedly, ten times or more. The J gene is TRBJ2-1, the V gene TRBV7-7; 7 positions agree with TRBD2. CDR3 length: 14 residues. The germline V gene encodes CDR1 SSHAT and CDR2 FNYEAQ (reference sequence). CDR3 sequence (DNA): TGTGCTACCTCCCCCGGGGAGGGATACAATGAGCAGTTCTTC. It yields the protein CATSPGEGYNEQFF.

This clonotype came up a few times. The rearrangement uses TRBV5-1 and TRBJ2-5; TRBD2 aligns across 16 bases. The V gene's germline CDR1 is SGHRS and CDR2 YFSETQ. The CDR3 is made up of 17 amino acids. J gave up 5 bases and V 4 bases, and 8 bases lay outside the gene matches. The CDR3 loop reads CASSLGTSGGAKETQYF. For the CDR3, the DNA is TGCGCCAGCAGCCTGGGGACTAGCGGGGGGGCCAAGGAGACCCAGTACTTC.

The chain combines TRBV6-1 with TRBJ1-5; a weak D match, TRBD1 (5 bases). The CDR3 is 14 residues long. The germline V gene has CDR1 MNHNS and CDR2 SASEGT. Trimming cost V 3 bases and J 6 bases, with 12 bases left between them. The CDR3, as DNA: TGTGCCAGCAGTGACGGACGGGGCCTTCAGCCCCAGCATTTT. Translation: CASSDGRGLQPQHF.

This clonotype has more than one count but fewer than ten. Here the CDR3 reads CSALLGVYEQYF. CDR3 in DNA: TGCAGTGCCCTACTAGGGGTCTACGAGCAGTACTTC. The chain uses TRBV20-1 and TRBJ2-7; the D call may be TRBD1 or TRBD2 (5 bases each). Trimming cost V 6 bases and J 3 bases, with 12 bases left between them. The CDR3 has 12 amino acids. The germline gives CDR1 DFQATT, CDR2 SNEGSKA (reference sequence).

The CDR3: CASSVDGRGQETQYF. CDR3 sequence (DNA): TGTGCCAGCAGCGTAGACGGCAGGGGGCAAGAGACCCAGTACTTC. The chain combines TRBV9 with TRBJ2-5; TRBD1 matches 7 bases. Germline values: CDR1 SGDLS, CDR2 YYNGEE. Trimming cost V 0 bases and J 2 bases; bases outside gene matches: 4. This CDR3 region has 15 residues.

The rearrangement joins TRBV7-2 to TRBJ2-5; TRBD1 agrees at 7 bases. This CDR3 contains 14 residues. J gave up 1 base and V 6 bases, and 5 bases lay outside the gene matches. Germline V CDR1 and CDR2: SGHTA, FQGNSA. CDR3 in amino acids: CASRLTGAQETQYF. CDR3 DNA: TGTGCCAGCAGATTAACAGGGGCCCAAGAGACCCAGTACTTC.

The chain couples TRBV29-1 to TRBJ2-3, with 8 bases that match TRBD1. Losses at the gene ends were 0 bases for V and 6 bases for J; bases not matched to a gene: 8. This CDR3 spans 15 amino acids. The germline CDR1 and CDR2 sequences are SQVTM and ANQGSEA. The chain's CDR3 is CSVEDGRGRKDTQYF. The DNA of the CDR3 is TGCAGCGTTGAAGATGGCAGGGGGCGAAAGGATACGCAGTATTTT.

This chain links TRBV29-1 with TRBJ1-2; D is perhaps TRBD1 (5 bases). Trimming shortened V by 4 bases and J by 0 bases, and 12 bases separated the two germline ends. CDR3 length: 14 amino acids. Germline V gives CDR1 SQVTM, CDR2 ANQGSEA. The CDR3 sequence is CSVVPQGANYGYTF. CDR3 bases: TGCAGCGTTGTCCCCCAGGGAGCTAACTATGGCTACACCTTC.

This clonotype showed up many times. In DNA form, the CDR3 reads TGTGCCAGCAGCTTGGTAGTGGGGGCGAACACTGAAGCTTTCTTT. Translating gives CASSLVVGANTEAFF. The J gene is TRBJ1-1, the V gene TRBV5-5; maybe TRBD1 (6 bases). CDR3 length: 15 amino acids. CDR1 is SGHKS and CDR2 is YYEKEE in the germline V gene (reference sequence). Deletions cut 0 bases from V and 1 base from J, with 10 bases between.